This entry describes one T cell receptor (beta chain). Its antigen specificity is not known. Base qualities are missing; no much larger clone stands one base away. In the prospective study, participants were about 18 to 95 years old, resided in about two dozen geographic areas of the United States, and were enrolled through a virtual design. To assign participants to cohorts, the prospective study relied on clinical history that participants themselves reported in a screening survey and a study questionnaire. Recovered participants in ImmuneRACE Cohort 3 were defined by two consecutive negative NP/OP PCR tests, clearance by a healthcare professional, or resolution of symptoms. In the prospective study, whole blood, serum and a nasopharyngeal or oropharyngeal swab were collected from each participant by mobile phlebotomists. Additional blood draws and questionnaires over an approximately two-month period could optionally be provided by prospective study participants. Prospective study blood samples were shipped either frozen or at room temperature before DNA extraction.

The immunoSEQ Assay, a bias-controlled multiplex PCR, was used to amplify TCRbeta CDR3 regions from genomic DNA. Under the source paper's analysis protocol: The number of nucleated cells in each sample was estimated by amplification of reference gene primers within the assay. To quantify the absolute abundance of each unique TCRbeta CDR3 rearrangement, sequence reads were collapsed and filtered. Productive Simpson clonality was computed per sample as the square root of Simpson's diversity index over productive rearrangements. What TCRdb holds here is the immuneACCESS table cut down to in-frame rearrangements. Part of the clones is not present; checked against another copy, under half of the missing clones reflect an unresolved V gene, and the others are unexplained. V and J calls and clone size are those listed in that table; D and trimming were worked out from the DNA. Within this sample are nearly 350,000 clones, with more than 85% of them counted one time only. The biggest ten clones account for roughly 1% of the sample.

These data are taken from a study of blood T cell repertoires in COVID-19 (dated by TCRdb to the early 2020s). For the study in its entirety: Collaborator samples came from the United States, Italy and Spain and covered acute and convalescent phases of COVID-19. The prospective study material was composed of cDNA or gDNA derived from T cells, B-cell-depleted T cells, or PBMCs. The dataset comprised deeply sampled blood TCRbeta repertoires from subjects exposed to, actively infected with, or recovered from COVID-19. The repertoires were made available in a free public database intended to serve as a resource for research on the immune response to SARS-CoV-2. Samples came from the ongoing ImmuneRACE study (first 160 participants) plus 1,254 subjects from 6 global collaborators. Sample metadata almost always included a de-identified subject ID, COVID-19 status, age in years and sex. Where available, HLA class I and class II types were obtained from metadata supplied by the sample provider rather than from assay-based typing.

Broad study findings and their caveats: How much clinical and demographic metadata was included differed by source and by participant, and the metadata was provided uncurated.

Sequenced material: PBMCs or T cells enriched from blood (not recorded which). The sequence derives from a woman in her thirties who had recovered from COVID-19.

The nucleotide sequence is TGCGCCAGCAGCCAAGATGGGCCCGGAGGGTCGAGAGAGACCCAGTACTTC. It translates to CASSQDGPGGSRETQYF. The chain uses TRBV4-1 and TRBJ2-5; the D region possibly corresponds to TRBD2 (6 bases align). CDR1 and CDR2 are read off the germline V gene as MGHRA and YSYEKL. V loses 0 bases of germline sequence and J loses 4 bases, and the interval between the two ends is 18 bases. The cysteine opens and the phenylalanine closes a CDR3 of 17 amino acids. Solely the CDR3 DNA is kept, with 51 bases framed from the first base.